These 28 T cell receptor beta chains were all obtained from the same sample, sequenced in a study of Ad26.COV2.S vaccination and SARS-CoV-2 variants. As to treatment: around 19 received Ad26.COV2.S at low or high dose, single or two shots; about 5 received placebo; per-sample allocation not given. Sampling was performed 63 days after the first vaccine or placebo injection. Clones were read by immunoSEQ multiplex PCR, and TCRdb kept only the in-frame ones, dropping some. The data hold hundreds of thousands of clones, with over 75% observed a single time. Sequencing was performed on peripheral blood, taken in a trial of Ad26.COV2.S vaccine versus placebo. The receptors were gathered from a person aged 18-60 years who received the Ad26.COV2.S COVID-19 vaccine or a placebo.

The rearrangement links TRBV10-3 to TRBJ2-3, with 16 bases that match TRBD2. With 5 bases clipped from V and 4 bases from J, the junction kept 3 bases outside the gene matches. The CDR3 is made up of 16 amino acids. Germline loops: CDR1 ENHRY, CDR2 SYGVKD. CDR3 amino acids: CAISPGLAGGADTQYF. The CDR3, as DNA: TGTGCCATCAGTCCGGGACTAGCGGGAGGGGCAGATACGCAGTATTTT.

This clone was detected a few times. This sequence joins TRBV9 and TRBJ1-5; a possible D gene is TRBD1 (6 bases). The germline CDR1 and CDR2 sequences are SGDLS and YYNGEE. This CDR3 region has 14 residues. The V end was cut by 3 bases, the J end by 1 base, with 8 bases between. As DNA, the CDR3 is TGTGCCAGCAGCGCGCAGGGGAGCAATCAGCCCCAGCATTTT. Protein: CASSAQGSNQPQHF. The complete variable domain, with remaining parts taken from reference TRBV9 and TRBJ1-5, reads DSGVTQTPKHLITATGQRVTLRCSPRSGDLSVYWYQQSLDQGLQFLIQYYNGEERAKGNILERFSAQQFPDLHSELNLSSLELGDSALYFCASSAQGSNQPQHFGDGTRLSIL.

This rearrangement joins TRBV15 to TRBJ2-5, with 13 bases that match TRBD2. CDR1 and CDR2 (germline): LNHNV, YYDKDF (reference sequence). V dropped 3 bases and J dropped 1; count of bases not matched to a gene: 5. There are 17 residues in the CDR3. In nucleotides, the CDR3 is TGTGCCACCAGCAGCGGACTAGCGGGAGCTGGCCAAGAGACCCAGTACTTC. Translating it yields CATSSGLAGAGQETQYF.

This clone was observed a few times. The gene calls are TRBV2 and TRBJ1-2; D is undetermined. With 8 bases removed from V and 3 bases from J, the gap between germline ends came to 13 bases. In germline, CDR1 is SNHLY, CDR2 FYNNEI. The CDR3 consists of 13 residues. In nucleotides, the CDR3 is TGTGCCAGCCGTTCGGGGAGGGACTATGGCTACACCTTC. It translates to CASRSGRDYGYTF.

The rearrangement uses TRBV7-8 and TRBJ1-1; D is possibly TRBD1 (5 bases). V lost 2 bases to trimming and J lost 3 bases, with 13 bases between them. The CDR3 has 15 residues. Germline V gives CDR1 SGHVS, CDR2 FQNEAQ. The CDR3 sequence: CASSLSWGSHTEAFF. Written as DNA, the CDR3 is TGTGCCAGCAGCTTAAGTTGGGGGAGTCACACTGAAGCTTTCTTT.

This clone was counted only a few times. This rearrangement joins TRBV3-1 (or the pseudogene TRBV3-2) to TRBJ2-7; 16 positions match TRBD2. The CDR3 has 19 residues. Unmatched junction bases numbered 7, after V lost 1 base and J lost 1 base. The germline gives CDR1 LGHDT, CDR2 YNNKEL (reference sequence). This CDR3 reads CASSQGGLAGGPESYEQYF. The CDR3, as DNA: TGTGCCAGCAGCCAAGGGGGACTAGCGGGAGGGCCCGAATCCTACGAGCAGTACTTC.

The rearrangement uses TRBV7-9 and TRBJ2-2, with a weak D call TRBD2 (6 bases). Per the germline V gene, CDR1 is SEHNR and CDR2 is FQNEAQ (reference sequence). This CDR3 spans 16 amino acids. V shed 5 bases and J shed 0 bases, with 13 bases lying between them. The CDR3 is CASSPTTRANTGELFF. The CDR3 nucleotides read TGTGCCAGCAGCCCGACGACTAGGGCGAACACCGGGGAGCTGTTTTTT.

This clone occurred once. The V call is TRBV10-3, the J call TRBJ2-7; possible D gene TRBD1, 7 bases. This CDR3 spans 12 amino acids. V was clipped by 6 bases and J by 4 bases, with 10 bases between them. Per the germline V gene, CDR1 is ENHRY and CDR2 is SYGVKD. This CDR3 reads CAISRGDYEQYF. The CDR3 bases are TGTGCCATCAGCAGGGGGGATTACGAGCAGTACTTC.

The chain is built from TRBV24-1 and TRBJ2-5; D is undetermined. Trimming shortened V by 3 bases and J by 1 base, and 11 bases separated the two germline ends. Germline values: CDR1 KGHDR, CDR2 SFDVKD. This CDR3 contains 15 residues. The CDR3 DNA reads TGTGCCACCAGTGATCCCACTCGGGCCCAAGAGACCCAGTACTTC. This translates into CATSDPTRAQETQYF.

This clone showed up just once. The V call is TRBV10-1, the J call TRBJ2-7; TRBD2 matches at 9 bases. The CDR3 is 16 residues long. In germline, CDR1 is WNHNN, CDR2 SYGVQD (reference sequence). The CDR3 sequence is CAPRTEREDFPNEQYF. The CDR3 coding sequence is TGCGCTCCTCGGACGGAGCGGGAGGATTTCCCAAACGAGCAGTACTTC.

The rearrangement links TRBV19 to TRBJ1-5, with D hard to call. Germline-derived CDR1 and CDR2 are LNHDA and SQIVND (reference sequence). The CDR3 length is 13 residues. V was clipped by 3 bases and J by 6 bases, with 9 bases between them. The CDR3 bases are TGTGCCAGTAGTATTTTAGAGGGTCAGCCCCAGCATTTT. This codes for CASSILEGQPQHF.

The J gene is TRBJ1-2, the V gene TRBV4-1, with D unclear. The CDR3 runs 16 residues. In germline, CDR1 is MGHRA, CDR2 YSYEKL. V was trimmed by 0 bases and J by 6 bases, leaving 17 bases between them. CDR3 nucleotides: TGCGCCAGCAGCCAAGATTTCCGGGGAAGGCGGGATGGCTACACCTTC. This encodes CASSQDFRGRRDGYTF.

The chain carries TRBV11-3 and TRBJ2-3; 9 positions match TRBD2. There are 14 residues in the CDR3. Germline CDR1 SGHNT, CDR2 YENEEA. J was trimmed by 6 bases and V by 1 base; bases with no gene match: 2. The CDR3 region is CASSLGREGDTQYF. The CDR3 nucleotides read TGTGCCAGCAGCTTAGGGCGGGAGGGGGATACGCAGTATTTT. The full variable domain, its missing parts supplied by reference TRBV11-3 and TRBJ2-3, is EAGVVQSPRYKIIEKKQPVAFWCNPISGHNTLYWYLQNLGQGPELLIRYENEEAVDDSQLPKDRFSAERLKGVDSTLKIQPAELGDSAVYLCASSLGREGDTQYFGPGTRLTVL.

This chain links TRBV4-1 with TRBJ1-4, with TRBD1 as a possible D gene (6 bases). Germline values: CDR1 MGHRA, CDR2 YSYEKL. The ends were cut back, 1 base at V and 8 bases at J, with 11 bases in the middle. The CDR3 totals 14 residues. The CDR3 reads CASSQVEGDEKLFF. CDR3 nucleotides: TGCGCCAGCAGCCAAGTGGAGGGGGACGAAAAACTGTTTTTT.

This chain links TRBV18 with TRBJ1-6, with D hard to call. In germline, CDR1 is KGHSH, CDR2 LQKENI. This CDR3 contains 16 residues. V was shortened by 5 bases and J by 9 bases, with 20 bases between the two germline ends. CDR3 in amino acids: CASSTSGSSLGSPLHF. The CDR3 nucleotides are TGTGCCAGCTCAACTTCCGGGTCCTCGTTGGGTTCACCCCTCCACTTT.

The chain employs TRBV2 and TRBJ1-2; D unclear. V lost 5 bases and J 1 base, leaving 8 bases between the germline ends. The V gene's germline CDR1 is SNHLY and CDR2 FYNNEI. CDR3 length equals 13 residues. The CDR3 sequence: CASSQRVNYGYTF. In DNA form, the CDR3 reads TGTGCCAGCAGTCAAAGGGTTAACTATGGCTACACCTTC.

CDR3 region: CASSEGDRGTEAFF. For the CDR3, the DNA is TGTGCCAGCAGTGAAGGTGACAGGGGAACTGAAGCTTTCTTT. This chain joins TRBV6-1 and TRBJ1-1; 8 nucleotides match TRBD1. With 1 base clipped from V and 5 bases from J, the junction kept 3 bases outside the gene matches. CDR3 length equals 14 residues. Germline lookup yields CDR1 MNHNS and CDR2 SASEGT.

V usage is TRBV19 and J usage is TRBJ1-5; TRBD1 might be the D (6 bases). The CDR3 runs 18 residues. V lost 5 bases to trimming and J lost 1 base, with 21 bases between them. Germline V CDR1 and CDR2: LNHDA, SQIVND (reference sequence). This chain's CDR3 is CASSRPRGGDGSNQPQHF. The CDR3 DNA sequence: TGTGCCAGTAGTCGCCCTAGGGGGGGGGACGGGAGCAATCAGCCCCAGCATTTT.

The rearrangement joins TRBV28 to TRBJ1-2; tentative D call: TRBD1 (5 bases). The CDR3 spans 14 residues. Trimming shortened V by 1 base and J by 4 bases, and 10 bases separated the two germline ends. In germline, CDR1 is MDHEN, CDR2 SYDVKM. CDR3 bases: TGTGCCAGCAGTTTATTTAGGGGCCCCTATGGCTACACCTTC. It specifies CASSLFRGPYGYTF.

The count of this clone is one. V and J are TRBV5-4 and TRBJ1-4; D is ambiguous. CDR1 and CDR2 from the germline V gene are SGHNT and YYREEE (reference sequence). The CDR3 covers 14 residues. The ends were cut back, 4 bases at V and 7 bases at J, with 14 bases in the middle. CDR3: CASSRQVEGEKLFF. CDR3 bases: TGTGCCAGCAGCCGTCAGGTAGAAGGTGAAAAACTGTTTTTT. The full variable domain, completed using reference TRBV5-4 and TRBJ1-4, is ETGVTQSPTHLIKTRGQQVTLRCSSQSGHNTVSWYQQALGQGPQFIFQYYREEENGRGNFPPRFSGLQFPNYSSELNVNALELDDSALYLCASSRQVEGEKLFFGSGTQLSVL.

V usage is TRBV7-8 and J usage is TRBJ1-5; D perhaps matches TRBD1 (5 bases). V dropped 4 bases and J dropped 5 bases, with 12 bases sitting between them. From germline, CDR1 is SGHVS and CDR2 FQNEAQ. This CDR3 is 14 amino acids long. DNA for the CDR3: TGTGCCAGCAGCTGGGCAGGGAAAGATCAGCCCCAGCATTTT. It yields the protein CASSWAGKDQPQHF.

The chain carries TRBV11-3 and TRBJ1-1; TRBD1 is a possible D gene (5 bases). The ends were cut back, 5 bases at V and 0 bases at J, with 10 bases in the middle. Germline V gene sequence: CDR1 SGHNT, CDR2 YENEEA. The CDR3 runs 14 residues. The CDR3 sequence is CASSLIQVNTEAFF. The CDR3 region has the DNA TGTGCCAGCAGCCTAATACAGGTGAACACTGAAGCTTTCTTT.

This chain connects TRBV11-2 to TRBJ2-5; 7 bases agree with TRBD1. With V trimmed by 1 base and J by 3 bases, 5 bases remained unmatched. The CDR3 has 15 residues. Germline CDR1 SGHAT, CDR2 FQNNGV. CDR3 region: CASSLGTGHEETQYF. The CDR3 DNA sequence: TGTGCCAGCAGCTTAGGGACAGGACACGAAGAGACCCAGTACTTC.

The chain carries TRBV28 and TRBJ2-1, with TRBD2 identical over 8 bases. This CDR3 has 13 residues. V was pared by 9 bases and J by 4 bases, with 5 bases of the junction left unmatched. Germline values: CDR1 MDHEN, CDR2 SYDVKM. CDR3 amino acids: CASGLARYNEQFF. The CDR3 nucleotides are TGTGCCAGTGGACTAGCCCGTTACAATGAGCAGTTCTTC.

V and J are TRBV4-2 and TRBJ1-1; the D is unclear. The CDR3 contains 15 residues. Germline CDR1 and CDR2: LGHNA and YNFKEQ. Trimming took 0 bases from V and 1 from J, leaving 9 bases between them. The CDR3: CASSQDALPNTEAFF. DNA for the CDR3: TGTGCCAGCAGCCAAGATGCCCTTCCGAACACTGAAGCTTTCTTT.

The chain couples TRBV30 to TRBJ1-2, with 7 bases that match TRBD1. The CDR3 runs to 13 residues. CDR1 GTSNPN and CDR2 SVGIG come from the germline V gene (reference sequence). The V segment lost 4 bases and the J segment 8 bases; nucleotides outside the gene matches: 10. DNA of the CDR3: TGTGCCTGGACCTCCTCCGGGACAGTCGGCTACACCTTC. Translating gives CAWTSSGTVGYTF.

For the CDR3, the DNA is TGTGCCAGCTCAGCTAACTCCGCCTTCGGACAGGGGGCATATGGAAACACCATATATTTT. Translation gives CASSANSAFGQGAYGNTIYF. The chain couples TRBV18 to TRBJ1-3; 11 positions match TRBD1. The CDR3 totals 20 residues. The V segment lost 5 bases and the J segment 3 bases; nucleotides outside the gene matches: 18. Germline V gene data show CDR1 as KGHSH and CDR2 as LQKENI.

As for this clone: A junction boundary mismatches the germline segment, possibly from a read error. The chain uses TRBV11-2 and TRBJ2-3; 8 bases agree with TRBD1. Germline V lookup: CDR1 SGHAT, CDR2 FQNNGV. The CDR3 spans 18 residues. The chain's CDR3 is CASTLFPQDRATSDTQYF. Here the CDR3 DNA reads TGTGCCAGCACCTTATTCCCACAGGACAGGGCCACCTCGGATACGCAGTATTTT.